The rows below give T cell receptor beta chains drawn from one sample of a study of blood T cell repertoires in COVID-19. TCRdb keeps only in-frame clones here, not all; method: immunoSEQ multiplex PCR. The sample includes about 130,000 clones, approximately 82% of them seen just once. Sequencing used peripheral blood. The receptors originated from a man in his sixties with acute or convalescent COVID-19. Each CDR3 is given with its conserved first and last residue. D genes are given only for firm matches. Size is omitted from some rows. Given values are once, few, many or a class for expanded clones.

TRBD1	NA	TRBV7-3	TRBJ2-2	CASSPGQSGTGELFF	TGTGCCAGCAGCCCGGGACAGAGTGGGACCGGGGAGCTGTTTTTT
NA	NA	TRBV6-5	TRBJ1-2	CASSLRTVTYGYTF	TGTGCCAGCAGTCTTCGGACAGTAACCTATGGCTACACCTTC
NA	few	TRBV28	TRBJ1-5	CASSFGSTGIKPQHF	TGTGCCAGCAGTTTCGGGAGCACCGGAATCAAGCCCCAGCATTTT
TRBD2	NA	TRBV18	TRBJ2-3	CASSPRSGRAGADTQYF	TGTGCCAGCTCACCAAGGAGCGGGAGGGCCGGGGCAGATACGCAGTATTTT
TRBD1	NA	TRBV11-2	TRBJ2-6	CASSSFNRGRGANVLTF	TGTGCCAGCAGCTCATTCAACAGGGGGCGCGGGGCCAACGTCCTGACTTTC
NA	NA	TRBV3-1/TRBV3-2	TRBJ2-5	CASSRRGGETQYF	TGTGCCAGCAGCCGACGAGGAGGAGAGACCCAGTACTTC
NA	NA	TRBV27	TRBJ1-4	CASSLSIGGATNEKLFF	TGTGCCAGCAGTTTATCAATCGGGGGGGCAACTAATGAAAAACTGTTTTTT
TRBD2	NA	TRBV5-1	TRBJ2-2	CASERESTGELFF	TGCGCCAGTGAGCGGGAGAGCACCGGGGAGCTGTTTTTT
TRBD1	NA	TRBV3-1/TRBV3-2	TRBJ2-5	CASSQGDSRSQETQYF	TGTGCCAGCAGCCAAGGGGACAGTCGCTCCCAAGAGACCCAGTACTTC
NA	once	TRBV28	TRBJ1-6	CASSVINSPLHF	TGTGCCAGCAGCGTAATAAATTCACCCCTCCACTTT
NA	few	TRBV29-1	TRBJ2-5	CSVGAGVVAETQYF	TGCAGCGTTGGGGCAGGGGTTGTTGCAGAGACCCAGTACTTC
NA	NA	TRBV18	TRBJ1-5	CASSLGRSNQPQHF	TGTGCCAGCTCACTGGGGAGGAGCAATCAGCCCCAGCATTTT
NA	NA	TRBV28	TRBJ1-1	CASSSQGFGTEAFF	TGTGCCAGCAGTTCACAGGGTTTTGGCACTGAAGCTTTCTTT
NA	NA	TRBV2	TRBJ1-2	CASSDSDQGWYGYTF	TGTGCCAGCAGTGATTCGGACCAGGGATGGTATGGCTACACCTTC
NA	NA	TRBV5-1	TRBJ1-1	CASSLDVGGTEAFF	TGCGCCAGCAGCTTGGATGTGGGGGGGACTGAAGCTTTCTTT
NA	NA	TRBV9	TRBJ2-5	CASSEGSGETQYF	TGTGCCAGCAGCGAGGGCTCAGGGGAGACCCAGTACTTC
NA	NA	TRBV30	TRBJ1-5	CAWSPPNQPQHF	TGTGCCTGGAGCCCTCCGAATCAGCCCCAGCATTTT
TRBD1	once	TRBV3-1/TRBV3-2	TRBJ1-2	CASSQDRWDRPNYGYTF	TGTGCCAGCAGCCAAGATCGGTGGGACAGGCCTAACTATGGCTACACCTTC
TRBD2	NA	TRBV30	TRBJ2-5	CAWSIGLAGQETQYF	TGTGCCTGGAGTATTGGACTAGCGGGACAAGAGACCCAGTACTTC
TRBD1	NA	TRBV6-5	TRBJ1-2	CASSYTTGTGLGYTF	TGTGCCAGCAGTTACACAACCGGGACAGGGTTGGGCTACACCTTC
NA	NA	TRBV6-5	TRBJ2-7	CASSYSDARASYEQYF	TGTGCCAGCAGTTACTCGGACGCGAGGGCCTCCTACGAGCAGTACTTC
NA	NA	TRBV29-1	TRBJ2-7	CSVEVSSALRDEQYF	TGCAGCGTTGAAGTATCGAGCGCCCTCAGGGACGAGCAGTACTTC
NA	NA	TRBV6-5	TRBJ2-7	CASSYAPQGLGEQYF	TGTGCCAGCAGTTACGCCCCCCAGGGCCTCGGCGAGCAGTACTTC
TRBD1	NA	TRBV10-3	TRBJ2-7	CAISEMTGGWVEQYF	TGTGCCATCAGTGAGATGACAGGGGGCTGGGTCGAGCAGTACTTC
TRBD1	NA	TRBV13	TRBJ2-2	CASSLRRGQAGELFF	TGTGCCAGCAGCTTACGCAGGGGGCAGGCCGGGGAGCTGTTTTTT
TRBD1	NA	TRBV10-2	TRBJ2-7	CASSDLDRSYEQYF	TGCGCCAGCAGTGACTTGGACAGGTCCTACGAGCAGTACTTC
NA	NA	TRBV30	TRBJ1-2	CAWRPPGAGLSYGYTF	TGTGCCTGGAGGCCCCCCGGGGCGGGATTAAGCTATGGCTACACCTTC
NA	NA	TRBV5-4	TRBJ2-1	CASSRTSEQFF	TGTGCCAGCAGCAGAACTAGCGAGCAGTTCTTC
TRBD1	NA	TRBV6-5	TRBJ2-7	CASGSRGRYEQYF	TGTGCCAGCGGATCGAGGGGGCGTTACGAGCAGTACTTC
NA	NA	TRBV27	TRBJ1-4	CASSLSTGGLVEKLFF	TGTGCCAGCAGTTTATCAACGGGGGGTCTGGTTGAAAAACTGTTTTTT
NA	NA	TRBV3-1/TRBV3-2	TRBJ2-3	CASNLASPFPFTQYF	TGTGCCAGCAATCTTGCTAGCCCCTTCCCCTTCACGCAGTATTTT
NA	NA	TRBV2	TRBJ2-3	CASQPLQGKATDTQYF	TGTGCCTCCCAGCCTCTACAGGGTAAGGCCACAGATACGCAGTATTTT
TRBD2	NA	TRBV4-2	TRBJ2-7	CASSPHQRETEQYF	TGTGCCAGCAGCCCCCACCAGCGGGAGACCGAGCAGTACTTC
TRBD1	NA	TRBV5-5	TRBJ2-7	CASSRTGVYYEQYF	TGTGCCAGCAGCCGGACAGGGGTGTACTACGAGCAGTACTTC
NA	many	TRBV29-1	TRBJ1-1	CSVEDLYTGAMNTEAFF	TGCAGCGTTGAAGATCTTTATACAGGCGCTATGAACACTGAAGCTTTCTTT
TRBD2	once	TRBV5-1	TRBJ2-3	CASSYGLAGGADTQYF	TGCGCCAGCAGCTACGGACTAGCGGGGGGGGCAGATACGCAGTATTTT
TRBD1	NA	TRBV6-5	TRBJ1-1	CASSPRQGSYTEAFF	TGTGCCAGCAGCCCACGACAGGGGTCCTACACTGAAGCTTTCTTT
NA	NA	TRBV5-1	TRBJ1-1	CASSLYIRNTEAFF	TGCGCCAGCAGCTTATATATTAGGAACACTGAAGCTTTCTTT
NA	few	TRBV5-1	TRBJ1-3	CASSRGRDSGNTIYF	TGCGCCAGCAGCAGGGGCAGGGACTCTGGAAACACCATATATTTT
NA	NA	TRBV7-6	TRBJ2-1	CASSLSGAHNEQFF	TGTGCCAGCAGTCTTAGCGGAGCCCACAATGAGCAGTTCTTC
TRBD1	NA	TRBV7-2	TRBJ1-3	CASSRRDRGSVNSGNTIYF	TGTGCCAGCAGCAGACGGGACAGGGGTAGTGTGAACTCTGGAAACACCATATATTTT
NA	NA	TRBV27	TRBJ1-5	CASSLSQGYSNQPQHF	TGTGCCAGCAGTTTATCTCAGGGATATAGCAATCAGCCCCAGCATTTT
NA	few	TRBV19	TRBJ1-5	CASSMPGEGKRHQPQHF	TGTGCCAGTAGTATGCCCGGGGAGGGTAAAAGGCATCAGCCCCAGCATTTT
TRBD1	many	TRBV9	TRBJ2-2	CASSAETGGTGELFF	TGTGCCAGCAGCGCGGAGACAGGGGGCACCGGGGAGCTGTTTTTT
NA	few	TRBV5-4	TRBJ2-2	CASNLAGVRTGELFF	TGTGCCAGCAACCTGGCCGGGGTGCGGACCGGGGAGCTGTTTTTT
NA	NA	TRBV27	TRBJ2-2	CASSSARTNTGELFF	TGTGCCAGCAGTTCCGCCAGGACGAACACCGGGGAGCTGTTTTTT
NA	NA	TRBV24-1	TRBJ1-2	CATVAAASVSNYGYTF	TGTGCCACCGTGGCGGCCGCGTCAGTCTCTAACTATGGCTACACCTTC
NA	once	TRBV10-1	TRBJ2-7	CASSIGASYEQYF	TGCGCCAGCAGCATAGGAGCCTCCTACGAGCAGTACTTC
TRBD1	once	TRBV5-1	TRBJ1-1	CASSLGAGGPNTEAFF	TGCGCCAGCAGCTTGGGGGCAGGGGGTCCGAACACTGAAGCTTTCTTT
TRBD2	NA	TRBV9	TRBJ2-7	CASSVVAGGNEQYF	TGTGCCAGCAGCGTAGTAGCGGGAGGCAACGAGCAGTACTTC
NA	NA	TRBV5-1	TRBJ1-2	CASRPQGGDYGYTF	TGCGCCAGCAGGCCACAGGGAGGGGACTATGGCTACACCTTC
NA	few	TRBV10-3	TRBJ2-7	CAIGLNPHF	TGTGCCATCGGGCTTAACCCCCACTTC
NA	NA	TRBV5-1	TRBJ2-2	CASSLSPGNAGELFF	TGCGCCAGCAGCTTGTCACCCGGGAACGCCGGGGAGCTGTTTTTT
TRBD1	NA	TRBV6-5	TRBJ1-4	CASRDRVGREKLFF	TGTGCCAGCAGGGACAGGGTTGGACGTGAAAAACTGTTTTTT
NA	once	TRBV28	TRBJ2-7	CASSSTGLDTYEQYF	TGTGCCAGCAGTTCCACAGGCCTAGATACCTACGAGCAGTACTTC
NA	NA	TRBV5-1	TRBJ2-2	CASSTDTPGELFF	TGCGCCAGCAGCACGGACACGCCCGGGGAGCTGTTTTTT
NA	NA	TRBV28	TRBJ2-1	CASSLPPNRASNEQFF	TGTGCCAGCAGTTTACCGCCGAACAGGGCTTCTAATGAGCAGTTCTTC
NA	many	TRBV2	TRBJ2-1	CASYRPTGENYNEQFF	TGTGCCAGCTACCGCCCCACGGGAGAAAACTACAATGAGCAGTTCTTC
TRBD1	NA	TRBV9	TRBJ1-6	CASSPRTGGNSPLHF	TGTGCCAGCAGCCCTCGGACAGGCGGGAATTCACCCCTCCACTTT